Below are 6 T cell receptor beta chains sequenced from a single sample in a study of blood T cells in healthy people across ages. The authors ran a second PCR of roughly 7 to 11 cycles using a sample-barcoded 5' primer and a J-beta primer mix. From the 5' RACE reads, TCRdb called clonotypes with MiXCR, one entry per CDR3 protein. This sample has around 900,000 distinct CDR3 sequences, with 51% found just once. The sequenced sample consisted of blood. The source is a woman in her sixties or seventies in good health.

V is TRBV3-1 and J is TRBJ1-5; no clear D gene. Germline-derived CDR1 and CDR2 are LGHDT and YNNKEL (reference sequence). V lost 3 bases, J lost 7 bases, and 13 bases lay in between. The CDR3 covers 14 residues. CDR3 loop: CASSQRATNQPQHF. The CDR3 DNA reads TGTGCCAGCAGCCAGCGGGCAACCAACCAGCCCCAGCATTTT. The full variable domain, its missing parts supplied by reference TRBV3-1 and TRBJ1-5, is DTAVSQTPKYLVTQMGNDKSIKCEQNLGHDTMYWYKQDSKKFLKIMFSYNNKELIINETVPNRFSPKSPDKAHLNLHINSLELGDSAVYFCASSQRATNQPQHFGDGTRLSIL.

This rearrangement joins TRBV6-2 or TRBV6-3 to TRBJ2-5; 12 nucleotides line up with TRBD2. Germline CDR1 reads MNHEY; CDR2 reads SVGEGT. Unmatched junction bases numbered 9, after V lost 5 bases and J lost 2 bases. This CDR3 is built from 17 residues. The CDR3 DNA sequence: TGTGCCAGCAGTCCGCTAGCGGGAGGGGGGGGTCAAGAGACCCAGTACTTC. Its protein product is CASSPLAGGGGQETQYF.

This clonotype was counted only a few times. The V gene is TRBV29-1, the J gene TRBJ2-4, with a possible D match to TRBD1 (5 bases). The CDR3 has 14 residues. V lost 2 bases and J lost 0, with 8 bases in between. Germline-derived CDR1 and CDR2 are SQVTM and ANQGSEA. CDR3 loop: CSVEQGIAKNIQYF. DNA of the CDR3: TGCAGCGTTGAACAGGGCATAGCCAAAAACATTCAGTACTTC.

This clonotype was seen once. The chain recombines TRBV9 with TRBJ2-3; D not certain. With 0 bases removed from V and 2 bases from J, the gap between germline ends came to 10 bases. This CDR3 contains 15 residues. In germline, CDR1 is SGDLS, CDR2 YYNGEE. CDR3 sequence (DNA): TGTGCCAGCAGCGTAGCCGATGAGCCCACAGATACGCAGTATTTT. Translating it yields CASSVADEPTDTQYF.

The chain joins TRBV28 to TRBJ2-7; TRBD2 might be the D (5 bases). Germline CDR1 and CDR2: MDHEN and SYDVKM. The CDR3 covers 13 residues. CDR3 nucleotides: TGTGCAACTGGTGGAGGCGGCCGCTACGAGCAGTACTTC. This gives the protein CATGGGGRYEQYF.

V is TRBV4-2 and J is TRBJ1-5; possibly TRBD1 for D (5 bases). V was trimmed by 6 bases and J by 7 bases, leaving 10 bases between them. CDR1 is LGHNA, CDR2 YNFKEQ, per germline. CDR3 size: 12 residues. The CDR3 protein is CASRNAGQPQHF. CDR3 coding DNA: TGTGCCAGCAGAAACGCAGGGCAGCCCCAGCATTTT.